The 2 T cell receptor beta chains below come from one sample, sequenced in a study of CD8+CD57+ T cells in acquired aplastic anemia. Using genomic DNA as the template, TCR beta VDJ and CDR3 profiling was carried out. TCRdb re-analysed the reads in MiXCR, keeping a single row per CDR3 protein. The data contain fewer than 250,000 distinct CDR3 sequences, 40% to 50% of them seen just once; the ten biggest clones take up over 7.5%. The authors sequenced patients whose flow cytometry had shown CD8+CD57+ cell expansion. Material for sequencing was sorted CD4+, CD8+, or CD8+CD57+ T cells (not recorded which) from PBMCs. Receptor source: a human donor with aplastic anemia.

Comments on this clonotype: This clone may be a read error of a much larger clone one base away. The chain couples TRBV24-1 to TRBJ2-7; D unclear. The CDR3 extends over 13 amino acids. Germline V lookup: CDR1 KGHDR, CDR2 SFDVKD. V shed 6 bases and J shed 7 bases, with 15 bases lying between them. The CDR3 protein is CATSFSTTKEQYF. CDR3 sequence (DNA): TGTGCCACCAGTTTCAGTACTACGAAGGAGCAGTACTTC.

The V and J genes are TRBV19 and TRBJ2-7; TRBD1 agrees at 9 bases. The germline V gene encodes CDR1 LNHDA and CDR2 SQIVND (reference sequence). The CDR3 extends over 21 amino acids. V shed 5 bases and J 0 bases; nucleotides not matched to a gene: 23. The CDR3 sequence is CASSPRTGEIRDRSSSYEQYF. CDR3 DNA: TGTGCCAGTAGTCCCCGGACAGGGGAAATCCGCGACCGTTCGAGCTCCTACGAGCAGTACTTC.